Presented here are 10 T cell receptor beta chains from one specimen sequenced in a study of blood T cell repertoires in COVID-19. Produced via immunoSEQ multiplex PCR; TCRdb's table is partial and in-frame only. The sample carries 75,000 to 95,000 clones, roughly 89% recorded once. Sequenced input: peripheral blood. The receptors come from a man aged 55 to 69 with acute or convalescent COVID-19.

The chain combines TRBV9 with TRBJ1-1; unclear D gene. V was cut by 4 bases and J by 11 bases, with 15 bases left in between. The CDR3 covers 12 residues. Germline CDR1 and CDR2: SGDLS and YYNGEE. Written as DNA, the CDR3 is TGTGCCAGCAGCACAGAGGGCGCTGGGGCTTTCTTT. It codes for CASSTEGAGAFF.

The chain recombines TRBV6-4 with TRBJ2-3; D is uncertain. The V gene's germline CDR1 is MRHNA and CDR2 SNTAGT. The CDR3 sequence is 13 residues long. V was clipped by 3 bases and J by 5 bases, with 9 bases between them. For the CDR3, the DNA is TGTGCCAGCAGTGAGGTCCCCGGAGATACGCAGTATTTT. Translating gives CASSEVPGDTQYF.

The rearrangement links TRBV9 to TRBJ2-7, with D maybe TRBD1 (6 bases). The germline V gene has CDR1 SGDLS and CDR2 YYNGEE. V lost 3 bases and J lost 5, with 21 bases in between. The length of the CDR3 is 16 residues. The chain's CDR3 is CASSAYTGTSFHEQYF. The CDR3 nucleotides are TGTGCCAGCAGCGCTTACACCGGGACAAGCTTCCACGAGCAGTACTTC.

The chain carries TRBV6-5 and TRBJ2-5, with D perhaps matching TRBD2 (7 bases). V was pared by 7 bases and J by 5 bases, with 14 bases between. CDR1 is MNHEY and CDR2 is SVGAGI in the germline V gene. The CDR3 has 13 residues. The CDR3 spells CASTPGGRETQYF. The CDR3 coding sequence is TGTGCCAGCACCCCCGGGGGGCGGGAGACCCAGTACTTC.

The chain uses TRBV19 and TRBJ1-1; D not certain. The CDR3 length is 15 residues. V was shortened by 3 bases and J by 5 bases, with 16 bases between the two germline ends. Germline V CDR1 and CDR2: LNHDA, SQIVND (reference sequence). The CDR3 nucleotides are TGTGCCAGTAGTATGCCTTCCTCGTGGAGGACTGAAGCTTTCTTT. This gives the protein CASSMPSSWRTEAFF. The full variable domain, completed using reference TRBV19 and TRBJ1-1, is DGGITQSPKYLFRKEGQNVTLSCEQNLNHDAMYWYRQDPGQGLRLIYYSQIVNDFQKGDIAEGYSVSREKKESFPLTVTSAQKNPTAFYLCASSMPSSWRTEAFFGQGTRLTVV.

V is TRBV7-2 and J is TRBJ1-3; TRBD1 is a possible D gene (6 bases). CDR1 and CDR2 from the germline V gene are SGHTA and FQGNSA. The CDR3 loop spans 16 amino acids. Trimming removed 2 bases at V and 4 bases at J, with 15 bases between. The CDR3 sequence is CASSLKRTVTGNTIYF. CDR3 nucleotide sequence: TGTGCCAGCAGCTTAAAACGGACAGTAACAGGAAACACCATATATTTT.

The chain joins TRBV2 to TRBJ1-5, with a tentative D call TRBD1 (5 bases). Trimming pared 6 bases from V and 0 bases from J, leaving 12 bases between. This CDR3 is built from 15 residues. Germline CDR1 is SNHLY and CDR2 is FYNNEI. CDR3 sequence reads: CASRHNRYSNQPQHF. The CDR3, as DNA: TGTGCCAGCAGACACAACAGGTATAGCAATCAGCCCCAGCATTTT.

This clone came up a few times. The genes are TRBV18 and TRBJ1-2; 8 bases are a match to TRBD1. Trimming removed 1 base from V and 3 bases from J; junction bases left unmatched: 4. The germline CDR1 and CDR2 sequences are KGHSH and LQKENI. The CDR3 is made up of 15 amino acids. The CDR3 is CASSPRSTGDYGYTF. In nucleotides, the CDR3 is TGTGCCAGCTCACCACGTTCGACAGGGGACTATGGCTACACCTTC.

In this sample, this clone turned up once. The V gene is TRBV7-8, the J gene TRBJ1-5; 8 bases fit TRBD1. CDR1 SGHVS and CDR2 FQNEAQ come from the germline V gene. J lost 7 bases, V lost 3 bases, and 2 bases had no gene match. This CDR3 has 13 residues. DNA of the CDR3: TGTGCCAGCAGCTTGGACAGGGCCCAGCCCCAGCATTTT. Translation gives CASSLDRAQPQHF.

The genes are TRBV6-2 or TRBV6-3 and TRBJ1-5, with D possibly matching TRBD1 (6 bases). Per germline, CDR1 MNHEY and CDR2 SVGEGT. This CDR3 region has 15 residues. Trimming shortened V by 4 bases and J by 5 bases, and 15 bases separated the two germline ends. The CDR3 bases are TGTGCCAGCAGTTCCGGGACATACTTCGATCAGCCCCAGCATTTT. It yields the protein CASSSGTYFDQPQHF.